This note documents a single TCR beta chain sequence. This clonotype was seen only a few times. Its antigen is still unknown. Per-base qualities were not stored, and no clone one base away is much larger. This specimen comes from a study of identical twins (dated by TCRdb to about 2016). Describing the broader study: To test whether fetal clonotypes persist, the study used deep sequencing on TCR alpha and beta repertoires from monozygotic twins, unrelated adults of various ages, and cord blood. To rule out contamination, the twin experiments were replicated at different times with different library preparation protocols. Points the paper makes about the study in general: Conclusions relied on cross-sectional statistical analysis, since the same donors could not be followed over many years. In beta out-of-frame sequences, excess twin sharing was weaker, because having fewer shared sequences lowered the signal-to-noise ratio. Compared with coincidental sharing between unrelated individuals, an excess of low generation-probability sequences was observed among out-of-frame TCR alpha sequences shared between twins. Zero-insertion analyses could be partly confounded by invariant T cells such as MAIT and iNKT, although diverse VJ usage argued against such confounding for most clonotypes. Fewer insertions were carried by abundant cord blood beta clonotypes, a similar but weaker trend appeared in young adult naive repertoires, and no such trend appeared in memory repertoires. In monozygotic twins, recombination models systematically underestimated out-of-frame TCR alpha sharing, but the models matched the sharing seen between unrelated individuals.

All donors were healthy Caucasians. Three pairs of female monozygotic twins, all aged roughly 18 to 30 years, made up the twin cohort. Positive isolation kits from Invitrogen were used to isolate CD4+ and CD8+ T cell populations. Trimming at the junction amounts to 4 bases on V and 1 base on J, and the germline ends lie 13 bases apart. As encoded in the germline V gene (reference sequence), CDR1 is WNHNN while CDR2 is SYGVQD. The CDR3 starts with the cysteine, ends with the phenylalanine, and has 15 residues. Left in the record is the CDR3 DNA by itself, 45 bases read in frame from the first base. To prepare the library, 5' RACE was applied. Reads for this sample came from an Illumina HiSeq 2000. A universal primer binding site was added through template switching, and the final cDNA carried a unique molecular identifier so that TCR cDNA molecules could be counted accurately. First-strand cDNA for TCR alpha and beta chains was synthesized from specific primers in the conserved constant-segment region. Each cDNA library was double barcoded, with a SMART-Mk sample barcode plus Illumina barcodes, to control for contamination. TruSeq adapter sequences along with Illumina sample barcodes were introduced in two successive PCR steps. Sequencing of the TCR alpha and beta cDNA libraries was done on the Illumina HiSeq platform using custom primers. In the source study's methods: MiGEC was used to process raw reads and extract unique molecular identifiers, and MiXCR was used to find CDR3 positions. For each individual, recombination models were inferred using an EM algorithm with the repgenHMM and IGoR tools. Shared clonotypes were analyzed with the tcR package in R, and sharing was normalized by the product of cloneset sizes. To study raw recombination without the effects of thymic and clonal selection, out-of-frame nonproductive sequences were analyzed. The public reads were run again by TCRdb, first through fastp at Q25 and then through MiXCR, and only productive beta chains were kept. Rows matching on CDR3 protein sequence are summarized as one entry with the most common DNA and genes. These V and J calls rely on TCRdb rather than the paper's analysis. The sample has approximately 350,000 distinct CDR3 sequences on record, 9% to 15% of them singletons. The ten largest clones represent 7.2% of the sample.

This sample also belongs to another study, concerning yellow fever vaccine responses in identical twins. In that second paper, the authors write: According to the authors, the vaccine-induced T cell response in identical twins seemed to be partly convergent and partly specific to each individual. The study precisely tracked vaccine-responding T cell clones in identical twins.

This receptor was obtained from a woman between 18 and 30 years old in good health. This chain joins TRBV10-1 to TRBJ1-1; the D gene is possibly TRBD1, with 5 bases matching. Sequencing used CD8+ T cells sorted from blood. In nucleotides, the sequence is TGCGCCAGCAGTGTATCGCCCACAGGGAACACTGAAGCTTTCTTT. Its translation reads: CASSVSPTGNTEAFF.